These T cell receptor beta chains were read from a single sample in a study of T-cell reconstitution after alpha-beta-depleted transplantation in children. One entry per CDR3 protein results from TCRdb running MiXCR on the PCR reads. Found here are 500,000 to 600,000 distinct CDR3 sequences, around 20% of them singletons; the top ten hold over 3%. The sample here was PBMCs from the stem cell graft donor, taken from the stem cell graft. These receptors were collected from a human donor who donated a stem cell graft to a child with acute lymphoblastic leukemia. Both conserved end residues are part of each CDR3. Each record gives: V gene, J gene, clone size, D gene, CDR3 length, CDR3 protein, CDR3 DNA. D genes are given only for firm matches. Rows give clone size only sometimes, using once, few, many, or a class for an expanded clone.

>TRBV20-1|TRBJ2-3|NA|NA|17
CSARSRVRVYRTDTQYF
TGCAGTGCTAGGTCGAGGGTGCGGGTTTACCGCACAGATACGCAGTATTTT
>TRBV5-6|TRBJ2-7|NA|NA|14
CASSLPDRPYEQYF
TGTGCCAGCAGCTTACCAGACAGACCCTACGAGCAGTACTTC
>TRBV18|TRBJ2-1|once|NA|11
CASSLTHEQFF
TGTGCCAGCTCGCTAACCCATGAGCAGTTCTTC
>TRBV7-2|TRBJ1-4|NA|NA|13
CASSDNRDEKLFF
TGTGCCAGCAGCGATAACAGGGATGAAAAACTGTTTTTT
>TRBV18|TRBJ2-1|NA|NA|15
CASSPGLNSYNEQFF
TGTGCCAGCTCGCCGGGACTGAACTCCTACAATGAGCAGTTCTTC
>TRBV7-9|TRBJ2-5|NA|NA|13
CASSLPDRPGVAF
TGTGCCAGCAGTCTACCCGACAGACCCGGGGTAGCGTTC
>TRBV7-9|TRBJ2-7|NA|NA|14
CASSLPMGPYEQYF
TGTGCCAGCAGCCTTCCGATGGGGCCCTACGAGCAGTACTTC
>TRBV5-1|TRBJ2-7|many|TRBD1|14
CASSLGQGAYEQYF
TGCGCCAGCAGCTTGGGACAGGGGGCCTACGAGCAGTACTTC
>TRBV20-1|TRBJ2-5|many|NA|14
CSARVGGVAETQYF
TGCAGTGCTAGAGTTGGCGGGGTTGCAGAGACCCAGTACTTC
>TRBV7-2|TRBJ2-7|NA|NA|12
CASSLARAEQYF
TGTGCCAGCAGCTTAGCGAGGGCGGAGCAGTACTTC